These 17 T cell receptor beta chains share one sample of origin, sequenced in a study of cytomegalovirus exposure and HLA in healthy donors. 60 Vbeta and 13 Jbeta primers were used in PCR. Clones were sequenced by immunoSEQ multiplex PCR, and TCRdb holds only the in-frame ones, with some missing. This table holds 62,000 or so clones, about 90% found once. Material: PBMCs. The source of these receptors is a man between 18 and 35 years old in good health and CMV-seronegative.

In DNA, the CDR3 is TGCGCCAGCAGCTTCGAGCGGGGTATGAGGGAGCAGTACTTC. This codes for CASSFERGMREQYF. The chain recombines TRBV5-1 with TRBJ2-7, with TRBD2 identical over 7 bases. The length of the CDR3 is 14 residues. V dropped 2 bases and J dropped 7; count of bases not matched to a gene: 9. Germline lookup yields CDR1 SGHRS and CDR2 YFSETQ.

The chain links TRBV5-1 to TRBJ2-2, with D perhaps matching TRBD1 (6 bases). Per the germline V gene, CDR1 is SGHRS and CDR2 is YFSETQ. Trimming cost V 7 bases and J 7 bases, with 8 bases left between them. The CDR3 totals 11 residues. This CDR3 is CASEGDGELFF. CDR3 in DNA: TGCGCCAGCGAGGGGGACGGGGAGCTGTTTTTT.

The rearrangement uses TRBV7-2 and TRBJ2-7; 7 positions agree with TRBD1. J gave up 4 bases and V 3 bases, and 12 bases lay outside the gene matches. Per the germline V gene, CDR1 is SGHTA and CDR2 is FQGNSA. This CDR3 contains 16 residues. The CDR3 region is CASSFAGGERAYEQYF. The CDR3 nucleotides are TGTGCCAGCAGCTTTGCAGGGGGAGAAAGGGCATACGAGCAGTACTTC.

This clone was seen a single time. The chain links TRBV10-3 to TRBJ2-3, with 8 bases lining up with TRBD2. CDR3 length equals 17 residues. Germline V gives CDR1 ENHRY, CDR2 SYGVKD. V gave up 3 bases and J gave up 4 bases; unmatched junction bases: 12. As DNA, the CDR3 is TGTGCCATCAGTGAAGGTGGAACGGGGGGGCTCTCAGATACGCAGTATTTT. Translation gives CAISEGGTGGLSDTQYF.

J is TRBJ2-4 and V is TRBV28; D is possibly TRBD1 (5 bases). The length of the CDR3 is 16 residues. Germline assignment: CDR1 MDHEN and CDR2 SYDVKM. V was trimmed by 4 bases and J by 5 bases, leaving 18 bases between them. The CDR3 is CASSSPPKGYENIQYF. CDR3 DNA: TGTGCCAGCAGTTCCCCCCCTAAGGGGTACGAAAACATTCAGTACTTC.

Points on this clone: An end of the junction differs from the germline gene, which may be a read error. The V and J genes are TRBV10-2 and TRBJ1-1, with D perhaps TRBD1 (6 bases). The CDR3 loop spans 11 amino acids. CDR1 is WSHSY, CDR2 SAAADI, per germline. The CDR3 DNA sequence: TGCGCTAGCAGAGCGGACAGTGAAGCTTTCTTT. Amino acid sequence: CASRADSEAFF.

This chain's CDR3 is CASSVSWTGGNNEQFF. In DNA, the CDR3 is TGTGCCAGCAGTGTCTCTTGGACAGGGGGGAACAATGAGCAGTTCTTC. The V gene is TRBV6-4, the J gene TRBJ2-1, with 10 positions matching TRBD1. From germline, CDR1 is MRHNA and CDR2 SNTAGT. This CDR3 contains 16 residues. Losses at the gene ends were 4 bases for V and 5 bases for J; bases not matched to a gene: 8.

This rearrangement joins TRBV10-1 to TRBJ1-1; no definite D call. V dropped 0 bases and J dropped 6 bases, with 8 bases sitting between them. Looked up from germline, CDR1 is WNHNN and CDR2 is SYGVQD (reference sequence). The CDR3 has 13 residues. Written as DNA, the CDR3 is TGCGCCAGCAGTGAGTCGGGGAGCCCTGAAGCTTTCTTT. Translation: CASSESGSPEAFF.

The V call is TRBV10-1, the J call TRBJ1-6; 8 bases match TRBD1. The J segment lost 10 bases and the V segment lost 4 bases, leaving 6 bases of the junction unmatched. The V gene's germline CDR1 is WNHNN and CDR2 SYGVQD (reference sequence). There are 14 residues in the CDR3. The CDR3: CASSGTGRGSPLHF. In DNA form, the CDR3 reads TGCGCCAGCAGTGGGACAGGGAGAGGATCACCCCTCCACTTT.

The chain joins TRBV6-5 to TRBJ2-3; 8 bases agree with TRBD1. CDR3 size: 15 residues. CDR1 is MNHEY and CDR2 is SVGAGI in the germline V gene. The V gene end was trimmed by 4 bases and the J gene end by 2 bases; junction bases not matched to a gene: 5. CDR3 amino acids: CASSSRTGFTDTQYF. The CDR3 DNA follows: TGTGCCAGCAGTTCCCGGACAGGGTTCACAGATACGCAGTATTTT.

The V gene is TRBV11-3, the J gene TRBJ2-5; 15 bases align to TRBD2. The germline V gene encodes CDR1 SGHNT and CDR2 YENEEA. CDR3 length: 16 residues. V trimming: 5 bases; J trimming: 5 bases; junction bases outside the gene matches: 6. CDR3: CASSTRTSGGVETQYF. The CDR3 coding sequence is TGTGCCAGCAGCACAAGGACTAGCGGGGGGGTGGAGACCCAGTACTTC.

The V gene is TRBV11-2, the J gene TRBJ2-5; 7 bases are shared with TRBD2. The CDR3 loop spans 13 amino acids. Looked up from germline, CDR1 is SGHAT and CDR2 is FQNNGV. V was pared by 5 bases and J by 3 bases, with 3 bases of the junction left unmatched. CDR3 DNA: TGTGCCAGCAGCCGGGGGGAAAAAGAGACCCAGTACTTC. It encodes CASSRGEKETQYF. Complete variable domain (other parts from reference TRBV11-2 and TRBJ2-5): EAGVAQSPRYKIIEKRQSVAFWCNPISGHATLYWYQQILGQGPKLLIQFQNNGVVDDSQLPKDRFSAERLKGVDSTLKIQPAKLEDSAVYLCASSRGEKETQYFGPGTRLLVL.

This clone was counted only a few times. V usage is TRBV10-2 and J usage is TRBJ2-2; maybe TRBD2 (6 bases). Trimming cost V 5 bases and J 4 bases, with 17 bases left between them. Looked up from germline, CDR1 is WSHSY and CDR2 is SAAADI. The CDR3 spans 16 residues. The CDR3 loop reads CASSPSGRGVTGELFF. In nucleotides, the CDR3 is TGCGCCAGCAGTCCTTCGGGGCGGGGTGTCACCGGGGAGCTGTTTTTT.

The rearrangement uses TRBV5-4 and TRBJ2-5; 15 positions match TRBD2. The V gene's germline CDR1 is SGHNT and CDR2 YYREEE (reference sequence). The junction had 4 bases not matched to a gene; V was cut back by 3 bases and J by 4 bases. The length of the CDR3 is 16 residues. The DNA of the CDR3 is TGTGCCAGCAGCTCCCCGGGACTAGCGGGGGGAGAGACCCAGTACTTC. It encodes CASSSPGLAGGETQYF. Together with reference TRBV5-4 and TRBJ2-5, the CDR3 gives the full variable domain: ETGVTQSPTHLIKTRGQQVTLRCSSQSGHNTVSWYQQALGQGPQFIFQYYREEENGRGNFPPRFSGLQFPNYSSELNVNALELDDSALYLCASSSPGLAGGETQYFGPGTRLLVL.

This clone was seen once. The chain couples TRBV7-6 to TRBJ1-1; maybe TRBD1 (6 bases). In germline, CDR1 is SGHVS, CDR2 FNYEAQ. The V and J ends lost 0 bases and 3 bases respectively, with 11 bases between them. The CDR3 has 15 amino acids. For the CDR3, the DNA is TGTGCCAGCAGCTTAGCTGGGGGCCCTGACACTGAAGCTTTCTTT. This encodes CASSLAGGPDTEAFF.

CDR3 region: CASSNRQGIGYEQYF. The CDR3 DNA reads TGTGCCAGCAGCAACAGACAGGGCATTGGCTACGAGCAGTACTTC. The genes are TRBV9 and TRBJ2-7, with 7 bases matching TRBD1. Germline V gene sequence: CDR1 SGDLS, CDR2 YYNGEE. The CDR3 runs to 15 residues. With 4 bases clipped from V and 3 bases from J, the junction kept 10 bases outside the gene matches.

A single count supports this clone. V and J are TRBV7-2 and TRBJ1-2, with D uncertain. V was trimmed by 4 bases and J by 10 bases, leaving 16 bases between them. This CDR3 is built from 13 residues. Germline CDR1 reads SGHTA; CDR2 reads FQGNSA. The CDR3 reads CASSYGGLVTYTF. CDR3 sequence (DNA): TGTGCCAGCAGCTACGGAGGGTTGGTAACCTACACCTTC.